The T cell receptor beta chain under discussion was sequenced for a study of metastatic and nonmetastatic thyroid tumors. On the study more broadly: Repertoires from malignant and benign thyroid patients were compared across blood and tumor or nodule tissue.

In its sample, this clone was seen many times. As originally analysed: Clinicopathological groups supplied CDR3 differences that were used to build a distant-metastasis classifier for papillary thyroid cancer. TCRdb re-clonotyped the PCR reads via MiXCR. TCRdb, rather than the study authors, made the V and J calls. This sample carries about 40,000 clones, less than 20% of them seen once, and the ten largest clones take around 3.9%. This CDR3 spans 15 amino acids. The V end was cut by 2 bases, the J end by 4 bases, with 12 bases between. Germline-derived CDR1 and CDR2 are SGHTA and FQGTGA. Each patient went into thyroid surgery without having received any treatment.

The source is a female donor with papillary thyroid cancer or a benign thyroid nodule (not recorded which). Some clones in this sample may be carry-over from other donors' samples. Sequencing was carried out using blood. The chain employs TRBV7-3 and TRBJ2-1, with a possible D match to TRBD2 (6 bases). CDR3 bases: TGTGCCAGCAGCTTATACGGGGGAGATTACAATGAGCAGTTCTTC. It encodes CASSLYGGDYNEQFF.